The 11 T cell receptor beta chains in this list originate from one sample, sequenced in a study of blood T cell repertoires in COVID-19. The data were produced by immunoSEQ multiplex PCR, yet TCRdb's version contains in-frame clones alone and is incomplete. The repertoire consists of approximately 200,000 clones, with more than 80% occurring once and the leading ten covering about 10%. The material sequenced was peripheral blood. Receptor source: a woman aged 80 or over with acute or convalescent COVID-19.

The gene calls are TRBV9 and TRBJ1-2; tentative D call: TRBD1 (5 bases). V was cut by 3 bases and J by 8 bases, with 17 bases left in between. The germline gives CDR1 SGDLS, CDR2 YYNGEE. CDR3 size: 14 residues. CDR3 DNA sequence: TGTGCCAGCAGCGCGGGCGATGGGGGAGGGGGCTACACCTTC. It codes for CASSAGDGGGGYTF.

The chain is built from TRBV27 and TRBJ1-4; the D gene is possibly TRBD1 (6 bases). The CDR3 contains 15 residues. Germline-derived CDR1 and CDR2 are MNHEY and SMNVEV (reference sequence). Trimming stripped 4 bases from V and 6 bases from J, with 15 bases between. The DNA of the CDR3 is TGTGCCAGCAGTTCCGGACAGAATCAGGATGAAAAACTGTTTTTT. The encoded protein is CASSSGQNQDEKLFF.

This clone was seen once. The V and J genes are TRBV24-1 and TRBJ2-3; D call uncertain. The V gene's germline CDR1 is KGHDR and CDR2 SFDVKD. Trimming took 5 bases from V and 3 from J, leaving 5 bases between them. The CDR3 runs 12 residues. The CDR3 nucleotides read TGTGCCACCAGTGCCCTGACAGATACGCAGTATTTT. As protein: CATSALTDTQYF.

The rearrangement links TRBV6-5 to TRBJ2-4; D is uncertain. V was shortened by 8 bases and J by 1 base, with 9 bases between the two germline ends. The CDR3 is 13 residues long. Germline values: CDR1 MNHEY, CDR2 SVGAGI. The CDR3: CASRSEAKNIQYF. For the CDR3, the DNA is TGTGCCAGCCGTAGTGAGGCCAAAAACATTCAGTACTTC.

The chain joins TRBV2 to TRBJ1-2, with 7 bases identical to TRBD1. Germline CDR1 reads SNHLY; CDR2 reads FYNNEI. This CDR3 comprises 14 residues. V lost 7 bases, J lost 4 bases, and 9 bases stayed unmatched. The CDR3 loop is CASTRDSYTYGYTF. DNA for the CDR3: TGTGCCAGCACACGGGACAGTTACACCTATGGCTACACCTTC. The complete variable domain, with remaining parts taken from reference TRBV2 and TRBJ1-2, reads EPEVTQTPSHQVTQMGQEVILRCVPISNHLYFYWYRQILGQKVEFLVSFYNNEISEKSEIFDDQFSVERPDGSNFTLKIRSTKLEDSAMYFCASTRDSYTYGYTFGSGTRLTVV.

V usage is TRBV30 and J usage is TRBJ2-7; weak D call: TRBD1 (5 bases). V was pared by 5 bases and J by 2 bases, with 10 bases between. Per germline, CDR1 GTSNPN and CDR2 SVGIG (reference sequence). This CDR3 spans 12 amino acids. CDR3 amino acids: CAWSTGTYEQYF. The CDR3 DNA sequence: TGTGCCTGGTCCACAGGAACCTACGAGCAGTACTTC. The complete variable domain, with remaining parts taken from reference TRBV30 and TRBJ2-7, reads SQTIHQWPATLVQPVGSPLSLECTVEGTSNPNLYWYRQAAGRGLQLLFYSVGIGQISSEVPQNLSASRPQDRQFILSSKKLLLSDSGFYLCAWSTGTYEQYFGPGTRLTVT.

This sequence joins TRBV28 and TRBJ2-7, with TRBD1 identical over 9 bases. The V gene's germline CDR1 is MDHEN and CDR2 SYDVKM. Trimming cost V 1 base and J 3 bases; bases outside gene matches: 7. This CDR3 is built from 16 residues. The CDR3 loop is CASSLSGTGYYYEQYF. In DNA, the CDR3 is TGTGCCAGCAGTTTATCCGGGACAGGGTACTACTACGAGCAGTACTTC.

V and J are TRBV6-5 and TRBJ2-3; 7 nucleotides line up with TRBD1. Trimming at V came to 2 bases and at J to 7 bases, leaving 12 bases not matched to a gene. CDR1 is MNHEY and CDR2 is SVGAGI in the germline V gene. The CDR3 loop spans 16 amino acids. DNA of the CDR3: TGTGCCAGCAGTTACCGCCGGGACAGCAGACACAATACGCAGTATTTT. This codes for CASSYRRDSRHNTQYF.

This rearrangement joins TRBV30 to TRBJ1-1; perhaps TRBD1 as D (6 bases). The CDR3 totals 11 residues. Germline V gene sequence: CDR1 GTSNPN, CDR2 SVGIG (reference sequence). The V and J ends lost 5 bases and 5 bases respectively, with 9 bases between them. The CDR3 DNA reads as TGTGCCTGGGTACAGGGAACTGAAGCTTTCTTT. Protein: CAWVQGTEAFF.

The chain uses TRBV28 and TRBJ2-1; perhaps TRBD2 as D (6 bases). This CDR3 is 14 amino acids long. Trimming stripped 7 bases from V and 4 bases from J, with 14 bases between. Looked up from germline, CDR1 is MDHEN and CDR2 is SYDVKM. CDR3 sequence reads: CASTSPGGYNEQFF. Here the CDR3 DNA reads TGTGCCAGCACCTCACCTGGAGGGTACAATGAGCAGTTCTTC.

This rearrangement joins TRBV4-3 to TRBJ1-6, with no clear D. V lost 1 base and J lost 9, with 7 bases in between. The germline gives CDR1 LGHNA, CDR2 YSLEER. This CDR3 has 13 amino acids. For the CDR3, the DNA is TGCGCCAGCAGCCAAGCCCTACGTTCACCCCTCCACTTT. This encodes CASSQALRSPLHF.